A single sample gave rise to the 26 T cell receptor beta chains below, sequenced in a study of blood T cell repertoires in COVID-19. Sequencing was performed with immunoSEQ multiplex PCR; in TCRdb, only in-frame clones are kept and a portion is missing. The data contain some 490,000 clones, 80% to 90% of them singletons. The sample was peripheral blood. Source of these receptors: a human donor in a cohort sampled during active COVID-19.

Comment on this clone: Other nucleotide sequences in the sample specify the same CDR3. The chain has TRBV18 and TRBJ2-1; tentative D call: TRBD2 (6 bases). Germline CDR1 and CDR2: KGHSH and LQKENI. The V and J ends lost 3 bases and 1 base respectively, with 10 bases between them. The CDR3 runs 15 residues. The CDR3 sequence: CASSPSGSSYNEQFF. The CDR3 nucleotides are TGTGCCAGCTCACCTAGCGGTTCTTCCTACAATGAGCAGTTCTTC. The full variable domain, completed using reference TRBV18 and TRBJ2-1, is NAGVMQNPRHLVRRRGQEARLRCSPMKGHSHVYWYRQLPEEGLKFMVYLQKENIIDESGMPKERFSAEFPKEGPSILRIQQVVRGDSAAYFCASSPSGSSYNEQFFGPGTRLTVL.

The chain uses TRBV7-8 and TRBJ2-5; 11 positions match TRBD2. The germline gives CDR1 SGHVS, CDR2 FQNEAQ. After removal of 4 bases from V and 4 bases from J, the junction contained 11 bases not matched to a gene. CDR3 length: 17 residues. The CDR3 is CASSSRGSGRAGETQYF. The CDR3 DNA sequence: TGTGCCAGCAGCTCCCGGGGTAGCGGGAGGGCGGGAGAGACCCAGTACTTC. Full variable domain (outside the CDR3, taken from reference TRBV7-8 and TRBJ2-5): GAGVSQSPRYKVAKRGQDVALRCDPISGHVSLFWYQQALGQGPEFLTYFQNEAQLDKSGLPSDRFFAERPEGSVSTLKIQRTQQEDSAVYLCASSSRGSGRAGETQYFGPGTRLLVL.

V gene TRBV6-6 combines with J gene TRBJ2-3, with D perhaps matching TRBD1 (6 bases). The V gene's germline CDR1 is MNHNY and CDR2 SVGAGI (reference sequence). Trimming took off 4 bases at V and 5 bases at J, with 13 bases between the two ends. CDR3 size: 14 residues. DNA of the CDR3: TGTGCCAGCAGTTTTCGATCAGGGGTAGATACGCAGTATTTT. Its protein product is CASSFRSGVDTQYF.

Here the CDR3 reads CASSPLDTNYGYTF. CDR3 nucleotide sequence: TGTGCCAGCTCACCACTTGACACTAACTATGGCTACACCTTC. This sequence joins TRBV18 and TRBJ1-2; D remains ambiguous. Trimming stripped 1 base from V and 0 bases from J, with 6 bases between. The V gene's germline CDR1 is KGHSH and CDR2 LQKENI. The CDR3 contains 14 residues.

This clone showed up just a few times. The rearrangement links TRBV19 to TRBJ2-5; D is ambiguous. Trimming pared 3 bases from V and 5 bases from J, leaving 10 bases between. Germline lookup yields CDR1 LNHDA and CDR2 SQIVND (reference sequence). The CDR3 covers 13 residues. CDR3 sequence: CASSMGPAETQYF. CDR3 nucleotide sequence: TGTGCCAGTAGTATGGGTCCAGCGGAGACCCAGTACTTC.

Only a few counts were recorded for this clone. V gene TRBV11-2 combines with J gene TRBJ2-1, with TRBD1 matching over 11 bases. Germline V gene sequence: CDR1 SGHAT, CDR2 FQNNGV. The CDR3 spans 15 residues. V was clipped by 6 bases and J by 3 bases; unmatched bases: 4. The CDR3 loop reads CASRRGTGGYNEQFF. In DNA, the CDR3 is TGTGCCAGCAGACGGGGGACAGGGGGCTACAATGAGCAGTTCTTC.

This chain joins TRBV7-3 and TRBJ2-3; D perhaps matches TRBD1 (5 bases). This CDR3 has 14 residues. V was clipped by 5 bases and J by 1 base, with 10 bases between them. The germline gives CDR1 SGHTA, CDR2 FQGTGA. CDR3 nucleotides: TGTGCCAGCAGCCCACAGACAGGCACAGATACGCAGTATTTT. It is translated as CASSPQTGTDTQYF. The full variable domain, with the rest looked up from reference TRBV7-3 and TRBJ2-3, is GAGVSQTPSNKVTEKGKYVELRCDPISGHTALYWYRQSLGQGPEFLIYFQGTGAADDSGLPNDRFFAVRPEGSVSTLKIQRTERGDSAVYLCASSPQTGTDTQYFGPGTRLTVL.

This chain uses TRBV12-3 or TRBV12-4 with TRBJ1-1, with D perhaps matching TRBD1 (5 bases). Trimming took off 7 bases at V and 0 bases at J, with 6 bases between the two ends. This CDR3 region has 12 residues. In DNA form, the CDR3 reads TGTGCCAGCATCAGGGTGAACACTGAAGCTTTCTTT. Protein product: CASIRVNTEAFF.

Concerning this clone itself: Because the CDR3 is missing its conserved closing phenylalanine or tryptophan, this is likely a read error. The DNA is left out, because the CDR3 cannot be placed on it with certainty; the CDR3 is given as TCRdb lists it. V gene TRBV12-2 combines with J gene TRBJ1-2; the table calls TRBD1, which could not be checked here. TRBV12-2 is deemed a pseudogene. The CDR3 has 14 amino acids, counting both end residues. This CDR3 reads CASRAQGVSRIEAE.

The chain has TRBV7-9 and TRBJ1-6, with a tentative D call TRBD1 (6 bases). Germline V gene sequence: CDR1 SEHNR, CDR2 FQNEAQ (reference sequence). The length of the CDR3 is 16 residues. Trimming stripped 2 bases from V and 8 bases from J, with 16 bases between. The DNA of the CDR3 is TGTGCCAGCAGCTTAAGCGGGGGGCGTAATGATTCACCCCTCCACTTT. Its translation: CASSLSGGRNDSPLHF.

The rearrangement uses TRBV19 and TRBJ2-7; 9 nucleotides match TRBD1. CDR1 LNHDA and CDR2 SQIVND come from the germline V gene (reference sequence). The CDR3 is 15 amino acids. V was pared by 9 bases and J by 2 bases, with 11 bases of the junction left unmatched. CDR3 nucleotide sequence: TGTGCCAGCTCGAAGGCGGGGGACAGGGCCTACGAGCAGTACTTC. It codes for CASSKAGDRAYEQYF.

V and J are TRBV28 and TRBJ1-1, with no clear D. This CDR3 spans 15 amino acids. The V gene lost 5 bases and the J gene lost 5 bases, with 18 bases spanning the gap. Per the germline V gene, CDR1 is MDHEN and CDR2 is SYDVKM. CDR3 protein: CASSLTETLGTEAFF. The DNA of the CDR3 is TGTGCCAGCAGTCTCACAGAGACCCTGGGTACTGAAGCTTTCTTT.

The chain has TRBV9 and TRBJ2-1; 11 bases map to TRBD2. Per the germline V gene, CDR1 is SGDLS and CDR2 is YYNGEE. V lost 0 bases to trimming and J lost 4 bases; unmatched junction nucleotides: 6. The CDR3 has 17 amino acids. As DNA, the CDR3 is TGTGCCAGCAGCGTAGGAAATAGCGGGAGGGGTTACAATGAGCAGTTCTTC. Translation gives CASSVGNSGRGYNEQFF.

This clone occurred once. V and J are TRBV6-4 and TRBJ1-2; D ambiguous. V was pared by 0 bases and J by 4 bases, with 6 bases between. The CDR3 covers 13 residues. Per the germline V gene, CDR1 is MRHNA and CDR2 is SNTAGT. The DNA of the CDR3 is TGTGCCAGCAGTGACTCGGCGGGCTATGGCTACACCTTC. This sequence encodes CASSDSAGYGYTF.

V and J are TRBV5-6 and TRBJ2-3, with D perhaps matching TRBD2 (6 bases). V was clipped by 4 bases and J by 3 bases, with 9 bases between them. Per germline, CDR1 SGHDT and CDR2 YYEEEE. This CDR3 has 13 residues. The CDR3 DNA sequence: TGTGCCAGCAGCCAGGGAGGAACAGATACGCAGTATTTT. Protein sequence: CASSQGGTDTQYF.

The rearrangement joins TRBV7-9 to TRBJ2-7, with 8 positions matching TRBD1. CDR3 length: 14 residues. Germline assignment: CDR1 SEHNR and CDR2 FQNEAQ (reference sequence). Unmatched junction bases numbered 2, after V lost 3 bases and J lost 1 base. CDR3 sequence: CASSLGQDSYEQYF. The DNA for the CDR3 is TGTGCCAGCAGCTTGGGACAGGATTCCTACGAGCAGTACTTC.

The J gene is TRBJ1-2, the V gene TRBV30; 10 bases align to TRBD1. The CDR3 length is 13 residues. The V segment lost 3 bases and the J segment 8 bases; nucleotides outside the gene matches: 6. The germline gives CDR1 GTSNPN, CDR2 SVGIG (reference sequence). This CDR3 reads CAWRGTGARGYTF. CDR3 DNA: TGTGCCTGGAGAGGGACAGGGGCGCGAGGCTACACCTTC.

V usage is TRBV7-2 and J usage is TRBJ1-1; 8 nucleotides agree with TRBD1. This CDR3 comprises 15 residues. After removal of 5 bases from V and 11 bases from J, the junction contained 16 bases not matched to a gene. CDR1 is SGHTA and CDR2 is FQGNSA in the germline V gene. The CDR3 region is CASSLPGGPSLVAFF. For the CDR3, the DNA is TGTGCCAGCAGCCTGCCAGGGGGCCCCTCACTGGTGGCTTTCTTT.

The chain is built from TRBV28 and TRBJ1-1; D gene uncertain. The CDR3 spans 13 residues. Per the germline V gene, CDR1 is MDHEN and CDR2 is SYDVKM. Trimming removed 5 bases at V and 11 bases at J, with 18 bases between. The CDR3 reads CASSLESLGGAFF. The CDR3 coding sequence is TGTGCCAGCAGTCTCGAAAGTCTGGGAGGGGCTTTCTTT.

The chain carries TRBV7-2 and TRBJ2-5, with D perhaps TRBD1 (6 bases). The length of the CDR3 is 14 residues. Germline values: CDR1 SGHTA, CDR2 FQGNSA. Trimming removed 7 bases from V and 5 bases from J, with 17 bases in between. Here the CDR3 reads CASTHDLGAETQYF. The DNA for the CDR3 is TGTGCCAGCACCCATGACCTGGGGGCGGAGACCCAGTACTTC.

V is TRBV5-1 and J is TRBJ2-7; 9 nucleotides match TRBD2. V lost 2 bases to trimming and J lost 1 base; unmatched junction nucleotides: 4. Germline loops: CDR1 SGHRS, CDR2 YFSETQ. This CDR3 spans 15 amino acids. Here the CDR3 reads CASSFTSGPSYEQYF. CDR3 DNA sequence: TGCGCCAGCAGCTTTACTAGCGGGCCGTCCTACGAGCAGTACTTC.

The table lists this clone with a few counts. The rearrangement joins TRBV7-2 to TRBJ1-1, with TRBD1 identical over 12 bases. The junction had 8 bases not matched to a gene; V was cut back by 4 bases and J by 8 bases. In germline, CDR1 is SGHTA, CDR2 FQGNSA. The CDR3 contains 15 residues. The CDR3 sequence: CASSSRDRGQGEAFF. CDR3 bases: TGTGCCAGCAGCTCCCGGGACAGGGGGCAGGGGGAAGCTTTCTTT.

The V call is TRBV19, the J call TRBJ1-2; D is uncertain. From germline, CDR1 is LNHDA and CDR2 SQIVND (reference sequence). The germline V and J ends were trimmed by 4 bases and 2 bases, with 20 bases remaining between them. This CDR3 comprises 17 residues. The chain's CDR3 is CASSTSGVRNYNYGYTF. The CDR3 bases are TGTGCCAGTAGTACCTCCGGGGTCAGGAATTACAACTATGGCTACACCTTC.

This chain uses TRBV11-3 with TRBJ2-7; 9 nucleotides align to TRBD1. V shed 5 bases and J 5 bases; nucleotides not matched to a gene: 13. Germline V gene lookup returns CDR1 SGHNT and CDR2 YENEEA. The CDR3 length is 16 residues. This CDR3 is CASSNETGQGRHEQYF. The CDR3 DNA follows: TGTGCCAGCAGCAATGAGACGGGACAGGGAAGGCACGAGCAGTACTTC.

The chain carries TRBV7-2 and TRBJ2-5; D is possibly TRBD2 (5 bases). The CDR3 contains 15 residues. CDR1 and CDR2 from the germline V gene are SGHTA and FQGNSA. V was shortened by 2 bases and J by 5 bases, with 15 bases between the two germline ends. The CDR3 DNA is TGTGCCAGCAGCTTACGGGCTGGTACGGGGGAGACCCAGTACTTC. Translated, it gives CASSLRAGTGETQYF.

This clone showed up just a few times. This chain links TRBV18 with TRBJ1-5; 8 bases are shared with TRBD1. Germline assignment: CDR1 KGHSH and CDR2 LQKENI. V lost 6 bases to trimming and J lost 1 base; unmatched junction nucleotides: 5. The CDR3 contains 15 residues. CDR3 DNA: TGTGCCAGCTCGCAGGGGGCGGCGAGCAATCAGCCCCAGCATTTT. It codes for CASSQGAASNQPQHF.